This is a list of T cell receptor beta chains from one sample in a study of shared clonotypes between healthy human individuals. The table came from immunoSEQ multiplex PCR; TCRdb's copy has only in-frame clones and leaves some out. Among about 2.3 million clones, 93% were seen once, and the ten largest hold about 0.41%. Sequenced input: naive CD4+ T cells from PBMCs. These receptors all come from a man aged 18 to 29 in good health. Some clones in this sample may be carry-over from other donors' samples. Each CDR3 is given with its conserved first and last residue. A D gene is named only where the DNA matches it firmly. Not every row has a clone size; where given, it reads once, few, many or a size class.

D gene: -
V gene: TRBV9
J gene: TRBJ2-4
CDR3 length: 15
clone size: -
CDR3 DNA: TGTGCCAGCAGTCGTAGCCCAGGGGCCAAAAACATTCAGTACTTC
CDR3 protein: CASSRSPGAKNIQYF

D gene: -
V gene: TRBV5-1
J gene: TRBJ2-1
CDR3 length: 16
clone size: -
CDR3 DNA: TGCGCCAGCAGCTTTCTGGCGGGAAGTACCTACAATGAGCAGTTCTTC
CDR3 protein: CASSFLAGSTYNEQFF

D gene: -
V gene: TRBV19
J gene: TRBJ2-7
CDR3 length: 14
clone size: -
CDR3 DNA: TGTGCCAGTAGCTTCGGGGTGCAGGGGAACGAGCAGTACTTC
CDR3 protein: CASSFGVQGNEQYF

D gene: -
V gene: TRBV5-1
J gene: TRBJ1-5
CDR3 length: 14
clone size: -
CDR3 DNA: TGCGCCAGCTCAGAGGGCAGCCTCAATCAGCCCCAGCATTTT
CDR3 protein: CASSEGSLNQPQHF

D gene: -
V gene: TRBV27
J gene: TRBJ2-7
CDR3 length: 13
clone size: -
CDR3 DNA: TGTGCCAGCAGGGCCGACAGGCCCTACGAGCAGTACTTC
CDR3 protein: CASRADRPYEQYF

D gene: -
V gene: TRBV5-1
J gene: TRBJ2-3
CDR3 length: 16
clone size: once
CDR3 DNA: TGCGCCAGCAGCATCGGCGGGACAGCCTTCACAGATACGCAGTATTTT
CDR3 protein: CASSIGGTAFTDTQYF

D gene: -
V gene: TRBV12-5
J gene: TRBJ2-2
CDR3 length: 13
clone size: -
CDR3 DNA: TGTGCTACATGGGACACAAACACCGGGGAGCTGTTTTTT
CDR3 protein: CATWDTNTGELFF

D gene: -
V gene: TRBV7-3
J gene: TRBJ2-3
CDR3 length: 13
clone size: -
CDR3 DNA: TGTGCCAGCAGCTTAAGGTTGGGAGATACGCAGTATTTT
CDR3 protein: CASSLRLGDTQYF

D gene: -
V gene: TRBV29-1
J gene: TRBJ2-4
CDR3 length: 15
clone size: once
CDR3 DNA: TGCAGCGTTGAAGGCAGGGACGCCGCTGAAAACATTCAGTACTTC
CDR3 protein: CSVEGRDAAENIQYF

D gene: TRBD1
V gene: TRBV5-1
J gene: TRBJ2-5
CDR3 length: 16
clone size: -
CDR3 DNA: TGCGCCAGCAGCGGGACAGGGGCTAGCCTAGGGGAGACCCAGTACTTC
CDR3 protein: CASSGTGASLGETQYF

D gene: -
V gene: TRBV28
J gene: TRBJ1-5
CDR3 length: 15
clone size: -
CDR3 DNA: TGTGCCAGCAGTCCAGTCCGCCGTGATAATCAGCCCCAGCATTTT
CDR3 protein: CASSPVRRDNQPQHF

D gene: -
V gene: TRBV18
J gene: TRBJ1-1
CDR3 length: 11
clone size: -
CDR3 DNA: TGTGCCAGCTCACCTGGGGCGGAAGCTTTCTTT
CDR3 protein: CASSPGAEAFF

D gene: -
V gene: TRBV14
J gene: TRBJ1-1
CDR3 length: 19
clone size: -
CDR3 DNA: TGTGCCAGCAGCCAAGAAGTCAGTTGGGGGCTAAGGGCGAACACTGAAGCTTTCTTT
CDR3 protein: CASSQEVSWGLRANTEAFF

D gene: TRBD1
V gene: TRBV7-9
J gene: TRBJ2-5
CDR3 length: 15
clone size: -
CDR3 DNA: TGTGCCAGCAGCATGGCTTCCGGACAGGGTGGGACCCAGTACTTC
CDR3 protein: CASSMASGQGGTQYF

D gene: -
V gene: TRBV5-6
J gene: TRBJ2-4
CDR3 length: 15
clone size: -
CDR3 DNA: TGTGCCAGCAGCTTGGTACGGCAGGGCAAAAACATTCAGTACTTC
CDR3 protein: CASSLVRQGKNIQYF

D gene: -
V gene: TRBV7-3
J gene: TRBJ2-2
CDR3 length: 14
clone size: -
CDR3 DNA: TGTGCCAGCAGCTTCATCCCGGGACCCGGGGAGCTGTTTTTT
CDR3 protein: CASSFIPGPGELFF

D gene: TRBD2
V gene: TRBV28
J gene: TRBJ2-2
CDR3 length: 16
clone size: -
CDR3 DNA: TGTGCCAGCAGTTTAGAAGCGGGAGCCGGGCTCGGGGAGCTGTTTTTT
CDR3 protein: CASSLEAGAGLGELFF

D gene: TRBD1
V gene: TRBV5-6
J gene: TRBJ1-2
CDR3 length: 13
clone size: -
CDR3 DNA: TGTGCCAGCAGCTTGAACAGGGGGCCTGGCTACACCTTC
CDR3 protein: CASSLNRGPGYTF

D gene: -
V gene: TRBV28
J gene: TRBJ1-2
CDR3 length: 14
clone size: -
CDR3 DNA: TGTGCCAGCAGGGGACTACGGATTAACTATGGCTACACCTTC
CDR3 protein: CASRGLRINYGYTF

D gene: -
V gene: TRBV18
J gene: TRBJ2-6
CDR3 length: 14
clone size: -
CDR3 DNA: TGTGCCAGCTCACCACCCTCCCTGAGCAACGTCCTGACTTTC
CDR3 protein: CASSPPSLSNVLTF

D gene: TRBD2
V gene: TRBV19
J gene: TRBJ2-7
CDR3 length: 15
clone size: -
CDR3 DNA: TGTGCCAGTAGTACCATGACTAGCGGGAACTACGAGCAGTACTTC
CDR3 protein: CASSTMTSGNYEQYF

D gene: -
V gene: TRBV5-1
J gene: TRBJ1-4
CDR3 length: 13
clone size: -
CDR3 DNA: TGCGCCAGCAGCTTATTGGGGGATGAAAAACTGTTTTTT
CDR3 protein: CASSLLGDEKLFF

D gene: -
V gene: TRBV29-1
J gene: TRBJ2-4
CDR3 length: 11
clone size: -
CDR3 DNA: TGCAGCACTCCTACCAGGTCGGGCGACTACTTC
CDR3 protein: CSTPTRSGDYF

D gene: -
V gene: TRBV5-5
J gene: TRBJ2-7
CDR3 length: 16
clone size: -
CDR3 DNA: TGTGCCAGCAGCCCGCCCAGCGGGCGGACGCCTCACGAGCAGTACTTC
CDR3 protein: CASSPPSGRTPHEQYF

D gene: TRBD2
V gene: TRBV19
J gene: TRBJ2-7
CDR3 length: 14
clone size: -
CDR3 DNA: TGTGCCAGTAGTATGGGGCGGGAGGGGTCCGAGCAGTACTTC
CDR3 protein: CASSMGREGSEQYF

D gene: TRBD2
V gene: TRBV7-9
J gene: TRBJ2-3
CDR3 length: 16
clone size: -
CDR3 DNA: TGTGCCAGCAGCGACTTCGAGGCGGGAGGGACAGATACGCAGTATTTT
CDR3 protein: CASSDFEAGGTDTQYF

D gene: TRBD2
V gene: TRBV28
J gene: TRBJ2-1
CDR3 length: 16
clone size: -
CDR3 DNA: TGTGCCAGCAGTTTATTCGCGGGAGGCTCCTACAATGAGCAGTTCTTC
CDR3 protein: CASSLFAGGSYNEQFF

D gene: -
V gene: TRBV7-9
J gene: TRBJ2-2
CDR3 length: 16
clone size: -
CDR3 DNA: TGTGCCAGCAGCCTCGAGAACTGGGGCGGCACCGGGGAGCTGTTTTTT
CDR3 protein: CASSLENWGGTGELFF

D gene: TRBD2
V gene: TRBV5-1
J gene: TRBJ2-3
CDR3 length: 18
clone size: -
CDR3 DNA: TGCGCCAGCAGCTTGGTTCCTAGCGGGAGTATGGCCACAGATACGCAGTATTTT
CDR3 protein: CASSLVPSGSMATDTQYF

D gene: -
V gene: TRBV7-9
J gene: TRBJ2-3
CDR3 length: 15
clone size: -
CDR3 DNA: TGTGCCAGCAGCTCAGACTATTCGGAAACAGATACGCAGTATTTT
CDR3 protein: CASSSDYSETDTQYF

D gene: -
V gene: TRBV19
J gene: TRBJ1-2
CDR3 length: 13
clone size: -
CDR3 DNA: TGTGCCAGTACCCCATCGGGGGCTAGAGGCTACACCTTC
CDR3 protein: CASTPSGARGYTF

D gene: TRBD1
V gene: TRBV7-2
J gene: TRBJ1-1
CDR3 length: 16
clone size: -
CDR3 DNA: TGTGCCAGCAGCCTCGGACAGGGGGCAGGTAACACTGAAGCTTTCTTT
CDR3 protein: CASSLGQGAGNTEAFF

D gene: TRBD2
V gene: TRBV7-9
J gene: TRBJ2-7
CDR3 length: 17
clone size: -
CDR3 DNA: TGTGCCAGCAGCTTTAATCGTGCTAGCGGGAGCTCCTACGAGCAGTACTTC
CDR3 protein: CASSFNRASGSSYEQYF

D gene: TRBD1
V gene: TRBV7-9
J gene: TRBJ1-5
CDR3 length: 15
clone size: -
CDR3 DNA: TGTGCCAGCAGCCCCGGGACAGGGGGCGACCAGCCCCAGCATTTT
CDR3 protein: CASSPGTGGDQPQHF

D gene: TRBD1
V gene: TRBV29-1
J gene: TRBJ2-7
CDR3 length: 13
clone size: -
CDR3 DNA: TGCAGCGCCGGGACAGGGAGCTCCTACGAGCAGTACTTC
CDR3 protein: CSAGTGSSYEQYF

D gene: TRBD1
V gene: TRBV5-1
J gene: TRBJ1-2
CDR3 length: 17
clone size: -
CDR3 DNA: TGCGCCAGCAGCGTTGGACAGGGGGCCACATTTAACTATGGCTACACCTTC
CDR3 protein: CASSVGQGATFNYGYTF

D gene: -
V gene: TRBV11-3
J gene: TRBJ1-1
CDR3 length: 14
clone size: once
CDR3 DNA: TGTGCCAGCAGCATTAGTCAGTTGGACACTGAAGCTTTCTTT
CDR3 protein: CASSISQLDTEAFF

D gene: TRBD1
V gene: TRBV5-1
J gene: TRBJ2-7
CDR3 length: 15
clone size: -
CDR3 DNA: TGCGCCAGCGGGACAGGGGACGCGATCCCCTACGAGCAGTACTTC
CDR3 protein: CASGTGDAIPYEQYF

D gene: -
V gene: TRBV7-9
J gene: TRBJ1-1
CDR3 length: 14
clone size: -
CDR3 DNA: TGTGCCAGCAGCCGAGAGGGGGGCTACACTGAAGCTTTCTTT
CDR3 protein: CASSREGGYTEAFF

D gene: TRBD2
V gene: TRBV10-3
J gene: TRBJ2-7
CDR3 length: 16
clone size: -
CDR3 DNA: TGTGCCATCAGTGAGGGGACTAGCTTCGGGGTGCACGAGCAGTACTTC
CDR3 protein: CAISEGTSFGVHEQYF

D gene: -
V gene: TRBV19
J gene: TRBJ1-2
CDR3 length: 15
clone size: -
CDR3 DNA: TGTGCCAGTAGTGCCCGGGACGGGGGACACTATGGCTACACCTTC
CDR3 protein: CASSARDGGHYGYTF

D gene: -
V gene: TRBV5-4
J gene: TRBJ1-2
CDR3 length: 14
clone size: -
CDR3 DNA: TGTGCCAGCAGCTTTCGCGGCAGCGACTATGGCTACACCTTC
CDR3 protein: CASSFRGSDYGYTF

D gene: TRBD1
V gene: TRBV19
J gene: TRBJ1-1
CDR3 length: 14
clone size: -
CDR3 DNA: TGTGCCAGTAGCACACAGGGGGCGTATACTGAAGCTTTCTTT
CDR3 protein: CASSTQGAYTEAFF

D gene: -
V gene: TRBV5-4
J gene: TRBJ2-7
CDR3 length: 15
clone size: -
CDR3 DNA: TGTGCCAGCAGCTTGGCCGGGCAACAAACCTACGAGCAGTACTTC
CDR3 protein: CASSLAGQQTYEQYF

D gene: TRBD1
V gene: TRBV5-1
J gene: TRBJ2-2
CDR3 length: 16
clone size: -
CDR3 DNA: TGCGCCAGTCGGGAACCGGGACAGGGGGTCACCGGGGAGCTGTTTTTT
CDR3 protein: CASREPGQGVTGELFF

D gene: -
V gene: TRBV6-1
J gene: TRBJ2-5
CDR3 length: 14
clone size: -
CDR3 DNA: TGTGCCAGCAGTGAAGCCGGCAGCCAAGAGACCCAGTACTTC
CDR3 protein: CASSEAGSQETQYF

D gene: -
V gene: TRBV5-4
J gene: TRBJ1-3
CDR3 length: 16
clone size: -
CDR3 DNA: TGTGCCAGCAGGGAAGAAGGGTGGAGCTCTGGAAACACCATATATTTT
CDR3 protein: CASREEGWSSGNTIYF

D gene: TRBD2
V gene: TRBV7-3
J gene: TRBJ2-1
CDR3 length: 15
clone size: -
CDR3 DNA: TGTGCCAGCAGCGCATCTAGCGGGACCTACAATGAGCAGTTCTTC
CDR3 protein: CASSASSGTYNEQFF